The 11 T cell receptor beta chains listed next were all sequenced from one sample in a study of blood T cell repertoires in COVID-19. Only in-frame clones appear in the TCRdb table, and some are missing; sequencing was by immunoSEQ multiplex PCR. The sample comprises roughly 140,000 clones, about 80% of which are singletons, and 5.5% to 8% rests with the top ten. The sample comprised peripheral blood. Receptors originate from a human donor in a cohort sampled during active COVID-19.

J is TRBJ2-7 and V is TRBV4-2, with D possibly being TRBD2 (6 bases). The germline CDR1 and CDR2 sequences are LGHNA and YNFKEQ. The V end was cut by 1 base, the J end by 0 bases, with 13 bases between. There are 16 residues in the CDR3. The CDR3 spells CASSQAEGASSYEQYF. CDR3 bases: TGTGCCAGCAGCCAAGCGGAGGGAGCAAGCTCCTACGAGCAGTACTTC.

This sequence joins TRBV6-5 and TRBJ1-1; possibly TRBD1 for D (5 bases). V lost 7 bases, J lost 3 bases, and 9 bases lay in between. This CDR3 contains 12 residues. The germline gives CDR1 MNHEY, CDR2 SVGAGI. The CDR3: CASNQGYTEAFF. The CDR3 DNA is TGTGCCAGCAATCAGGGCTACACTGAAGCTTTCTTT.

The V call is TRBV5-1, the J call TRBJ2-7, with a tentative D call TRBD1 (6 bases). Germline values: CDR1 SGHRS, CDR2 YFSETQ. The CDR3 is 14 amino acids. Trimming took 3 bases from V and 2 from J, leaving 12 bases between them. CDR3 residues: CASSSQDRAYEQYF. CDR3 DNA sequence: TGCGCCAGCAGCTCTCAGGACAGAGCCTACGAGCAGTACTTC.

The gene calls are TRBV29-1 and TRBJ2-7, with 11 bases fitting TRBD2. CDR3 length: 14 amino acids. V lost 6 bases and J lost 3; bases outside the gene matches: 7. Looked up from germline, CDR1 is SQVTM and CDR2 is ANQGSEA. CDR3: CSVRALAGGYEQYF. In nucleotides, the CDR3 is TGCAGCGTCCGAGCGCTAGCGGGGGGCTACGAGCAGTACTTC.

The rearrangement uses TRBV9 and TRBJ2-5; maybe TRBD1 (5 bases). V lost 0 bases and J 0 bases, leaving 12 bases between the germline ends. CDR1 SGDLS and CDR2 YYNGEE come from the germline V gene. The CDR3 extends over 16 amino acids. CDR3 nucleotides: TGTGCCAGCAGCGTAGGGGGCACACCGAACCAAGAGACCCAGTACTTC. Translating gives CASSVGGTPNQETQYF. The full variable domain, completed using reference TRBV9 and TRBJ2-5, is DSGVTQTPKHLITATGQRVTLRCSPRSGDLSVYWYQQSLDQGLQFLIQYYNGEERAKGNILERFSAQQFPDLHSELNLSSLELGDSALYFCASSVGGTPNQETQYFGPGTRLLVL.

This rearrangement joins TRBV9 to TRBJ2-7; tentatively, D is TRBD1 (5 bases). The CDR3 extends over 13 amino acids. Germline loops: CDR1 SGDLS, CDR2 YYNGEE. The V and J ends lost 2 bases and 5 bases respectively, with 11 bases between them. CDR3 bases: TGTGCCAGCAGCGTGGCAGGGTTAAACGAGCAGTACTTC. Its protein is CASSVAGLNEQYF.

The chain recombines TRBV5-5 with TRBJ2-5, with a tentative D call TRBD1 (5 bases). Per germline, CDR1 SGHKS and CDR2 YYEKEE (reference sequence). V lost 2 bases and J lost 2, with 10 bases in between. CDR3 length equals 14 residues. The CDR3 nucleotides read TGTGCCAGCAGCTTAGGGGTAGCACAAGAGACCCAGTACTTC. Its translation is CASSLGVAQETQYF. Variable domain in full (rest from reference TRBV5-5 and TRBJ2-5): DAGVTQSPTHLIKTRGQQVTLRCSPISGHKSVSWYQQVLGQGPQFIFQYYEKEERGRGNFPDRFSARQFPNYSSELNVNALLLGDSALYLCASSLGVAQETQYFGPGTRLLVL.

This clone appeared a single time. V gene TRBV4-1 combines with J gene TRBJ1-5; D not resolved. Germline loops: CDR1 MGHRA, CDR2 YSYEKL. V was cut by 1 base and J by 7 bases, with 8 bases left in between. The CDR3 spans 13 residues. The DNA for the CDR3 is TGCGCCAGCAGCCAAGGCCGGTTACAGCCCCAGCATTTT. Encoded protein: CASSQGRLQPQHF.

Points on this clone: The sample carries other DNA sequences with the same CDR3. The chain combines TRBV19 with TRBJ1-5; weak D call: TRBD1 (5 bases). The V end lost 4 bases, the J end lost 2 bases, and 9 bases lay between the germline ends. This CDR3 contains 14 residues. Germline V CDR1 and CDR2: LNHDA, SQIVND (reference sequence). The CDR3 reads CASSTTGGNQPQHF. CDR3 nucleotides: TGTGCCAGTAGTACCACAGGTGGCAATCAGCCCCAGCATTTT.

The chain combines TRBV12-3 or TRBV12-4 with TRBJ1-4, with no clear D. V was clipped by 9 bases and J by 12 bases, with 17 bases between them. The CDR3 contains 12 residues. The CDR3, as DNA: TGTGCCAGTTCGGGAGGGCTGGGTGAACTGTTTTTT. Its protein product is CASSGGLGELFF.

This chain links TRBV6-2 or TRBV6-3 with TRBJ2-5; 7 bases match TRBD2. The CDR3 is 18 amino acids. V shed 6 bases and J 5 bases; nucleotides not matched to a gene: 21. CDR1 and CDR2 (germline): MNHEY, SVGEGT. CDR3 coding DNA: TGTGCCAGCAGCTCCACAAGAAGGGCTAGCGGCCGACAGGAGACCCAGTACTTC. This codes for CASSSTRRASGRQETQYF.